This is a list of T cell receptor beta chains from one sample in a study of PD-L1 blockade in urothelial cancer. Generated by immunoSEQ multiplex PCR, the TCRdb table keeps only in-frame clones and is missing some. Of roughly 21,000 clones listed, around 90% are singletons. The sequences come from PBMCs, collected around atezolizumab (anti-PD-L1) treatment. These receptors were collected from a woman aged 55-69 years with urothelial cancer. The CDR3 runs from the conserved cysteine through the conserved F or W. Each record gives: J gene, D gene, V gene, clone size, CDR3 DNA, CDR3 protein. D genes are given only for firm matches. Rows may omit the clone size; those that give it use once, few, many or a size class.

j_gene: TRBJ2-1; d_gene: NA; v_gene: TRBV11-1; abundance: NA; CDR3nt: TGTGCCAGCAGCTTAACGGACAATGAGCAGTTCTTC; CDR3aa: CASSLTDNEQFF
j_gene: TRBJ2-7; d_gene: NA; v_gene: TRBV27; abundance: NA; CDR3nt: TGTGCCAGCGGCCTGATCGTAGGGGGGCAGTACTTC; CDR3aa: CASGLIVGGQYF
j_gene: TRBJ1-3; d_gene: TRBD1; v_gene: TRBV25-1; abundance: once; CDR3nt: TGTGCCAGCAGTGAGGCCCAGGGGGTCTCTGGAAACACCATATATTTT; CDR3aa: CASSEAQGVSGNTIYF
j_gene: TRBJ2-1; d_gene: NA; v_gene: TRBV11-2; abundance: NA; CDR3nt: TGTGCCAGCAGCCGAGAGGACTTGCCTGGGATTGAGCAGTTCTTC; CDR3aa: CASSREDLPGIEQFF
j_gene: TRBJ2-2; d_gene: TRBD1; v_gene: TRBV6-1; abundance: NA; CDR3nt: TGTGCCAGCAGTGCAGGCGGACAGGGTGGGACCGGGGAGCTGTTTTTT; CDR3aa: CASSAGGQGGTGELFF
j_gene: TRBJ1-2; d_gene: NA; v_gene: TRBV2; abundance: NA; CDR3nt: TGTGCCAGCAGTGGGTTACCGCGTAAGAACGGGTATGGCTACACCTTC; CDR3aa: CASSGLPRKNGYGYTF
j_gene: TRBJ1-6; d_gene: NA; v_gene: TRBV7-8; abundance: NA; CDR3nt: TGTGCCAGCAGCCTACGGACGGCGGAGGGTTCACCCCTCCACTTT; CDR3aa: CASSLRTAEGSPLHF
j_gene: TRBJ1-1; d_gene: NA; v_gene: TRBV19; abundance: NA; CDR3nt: TGTGCCACCCAGGGGCGAATGAACACTGAAGCTTTCTTT; CDR3aa: CATQGRMNTEAFF
j_gene: TRBJ2-1; d_gene: TRBD2; v_gene: TRBV7-6; abundance: NA; CDR3nt: TGTGCCAGCAGCTTAACTAGCGGGAAGGTGAGGGATGAGCAGTTCTTC; CDR3aa: CASSLTSGKVRDEQFF
j_gene: TRBJ2-2; d_gene: TRBD1; v_gene: TRBV5-1; abundance: NA; CDR3nt: TGCGCCAGCAGCACGAACAGGGGTGGCACCGGGGAGCTGTTTTTT; CDR3aa: CASSTNRGGTGELFF
j_gene: TRBJ2-7; d_gene: NA; v_gene: TRBV28; abundance: NA; CDR3nt: TGTGCCAGCAGTTTTAGAGGGCAGGCGACCTACGAGCAGTACTTC; CDR3aa: CASSFRGQATYEQYF
j_gene: TRBJ1-5; d_gene: NA; v_gene: TRBV7-6; abundance: NA; CDR3nt: TGTGCCAGCAGCTTAGAGGGAGGGTTCTATAGCAATCAGCCCCAGCATTTT; CDR3aa: CASSLEGGFYSNQPQHF
j_gene: TRBJ2-5; d_gene: TRBD1; v_gene: TRBV5-5; abundance: NA; CDR3nt: TGTGCCAGCAGCCCCGGACAGGGGGCGCGTGAGACCCAGTACTTC; CDR3aa: CASSPGQGARETQYF
j_gene: TRBJ1-1; d_gene: NA; v_gene: TRBV19; abundance: NA; CDR3nt: TGTGCCAGTAGTGTCGGACAGTCCAACACTGAAGCTTTCTTT; CDR3aa: CASSVGQSNTEAFF
j_gene: TRBJ1-2; d_gene: NA; v_gene: TRBV2; abundance: NA; CDR3nt: TGTGCCAGCAGTAGCCAGGGCAACTATGGCTACACCTTC; CDR3aa: CASSSQGNYGYTF
j_gene: TRBJ2-5; d_gene: NA; v_gene: TRBV7-2; abundance: NA; CDR3nt: TGTGCCAGCAGCTTAGGTTGGCTAGCTGTGACCCAGTACTTC; CDR3aa: CASSLGWLAVTQYF
j_gene: TRBJ1-2; d_gene: TRBD1; v_gene: TRBV7-9; abundance: few; CDR3nt: TGTGCCAGCAGCTTCGAAGGACAGGGGGCCGGCTATGGCTACACCTTC; CDR3aa: CASSFEGQGAGYGYTF
j_gene: TRBJ1-5; d_gene: NA; v_gene: TRBV11-2; abundance: once; CDR3nt: TGTGCCAGCAGCTTAAACAATCTGGGCAATCAGCCCCAGCATTTT; CDR3aa: CASSLNNLGNQPQHF
j_gene: TRBJ2-6; d_gene: NA; v_gene: TRBV9; abundance: NA; CDR3nt: TGTGCCAGCAGCGTTTTCGGACAGCCCTCTGGGGCCAACGTCCTGACTTTC; CDR3aa: CASSVFGQPSGANVLTF
j_gene: TRBJ2-2; d_gene: NA; v_gene: TRBV18; abundance: NA; CDR3nt: TGTGCCAACCCCAAACAACAGGGCTCAAGTTCGAACACCGGGGAGCTGTTTTTT; CDR3aa: CANPKQQGSSSNTGELFF
j_gene: TRBJ2-7; d_gene: NA; v_gene: TRBV7-2; abundance: NA; CDR3nt: TGTGCCAGCAGCATCTCCTCCCCCACTTCTGCCGAGCAGTACTTC; CDR3aa: CASSISSPTSAEQYF
j_gene: TRBJ1-5; d_gene: TRBD1; v_gene: TRBV5-1; abundance: once; CDR3nt: TGCGCCAGCAGCTTGGACCCGACCGGGACAGGGACGGGAGGTCAGCCCCAGCATTTT; CDR3aa: CASSLDPTGTGTGGQPQHF
j_gene: TRBJ2-7; d_gene: NA; v_gene: TRBV12-5; abundance: NA; CDR3nt: TGTGCTAGTGGTTCTCAGGGGAGTAGCTACGAGCAGTACTTC; CDR3aa: CASGSQGSSYEQYF
j_gene: TRBJ1-2; d_gene: TRBD1; v_gene: TRBV5-5; abundance: NA; CDR3nt: TGTGCCAGCAGCTTGTGGACAGGGGGCGGGAATGGCTACACCTTC; CDR3aa: CASSLWTGGGNGYTF
j_gene: TRBJ2-7; d_gene: TRBD1; v_gene: TRBV13; abundance: NA; CDR3nt: TGTGCCAGCAGCTATTCGACAGGGCCCTACGAGCAGTACTTC; CDR3aa: CASSYSTGPYEQYF
j_gene: TRBJ2-7; d_gene: NA; v_gene: TRBV5-1; abundance: NA; CDR3nt: TGCGCCAGCAGCTTAAGGGACATCTCCTACGAGCAGTACTTC; CDR3aa: CASSLRDISYEQYF
j_gene: TRBJ1-5; d_gene: NA; v_gene: TRBV6-1; abundance: NA; CDR3nt: TGTGCCAGCATGGACAGCCGGAGCAATCAGCCCCAGCATTTT; CDR3aa: CASMDSRSNQPQHF
j_gene: TRBJ2-5; d_gene: NA; v_gene: TRBV5-1; abundance: NA; CDR3nt: TGCGCCAGCAGCGTTGCTGCGGCCGGGCAAGAGACCCAGTACTTC; CDR3aa: CASSVAAAGQETQYF
j_gene: TRBJ2-1; d_gene: TRBD2; v_gene: TRBV9; abundance: NA; CDR3nt: TGTGCCAGTTCGGTAGCGGGACCAACCCAAGAGCTGTTCTTC; CDR3aa: CASSVAGPTQELFF
j_gene: TRBJ2-7; d_gene: NA; v_gene: TRBV4-3; abundance: once; CDR3nt: TGCGCCAGCAGCCAAGATTGGGCAGCCTACGAGCAGTACTTC; CDR3aa: CASSQDWAAYEQYF
j_gene: TRBJ2-1; d_gene: TRBD1; v_gene: TRBV29-1; abundance: NA; CDR3nt: TGCAGCGACAGACAGGGTAACTCCTACAATGAGCAGTTCTTC; CDR3aa: CSDRQGNSYNEQFF
j_gene: TRBJ1-5; d_gene: TRBD1; v_gene: TRBV28; abundance: NA; CDR3nt: TGTGCCAGCAGTTTAAATAGAGGGGGCGGTCAGCCCCAGCATTTT; CDR3aa: CASSLNRGGGQPQHF
j_gene: TRBJ2-7; d_gene: NA; v_gene: TRBV7-8; abundance: few; CDR3nt: TGTGCCAGCACCCCCTCGGCCGGGTACAGGGAGAACGAGCAGTACTTC; CDR3aa: CASTPSAGYRENEQYF
j_gene: TRBJ2-4; d_gene: TRBD1; v_gene: TRBV28; abundance: NA; CDR3nt: TGTGCCAGCAGTCCCCGGGACAGGGGTCGCATTCAGTACTTC; CDR3aa: CASSPRDRGRIQYF
j_gene: TRBJ2-5; d_gene: NA; v_gene: TRBV5-1; abundance: NA; CDR3nt: TGCGCCAGCAGCATTAGAGACAGGCGGTGGCAAGAGACCCAGTACTTC; CDR3aa: CASSIRDRRWQETQYF
j_gene: TRBJ2-7; d_gene: TRBD1; v_gene: TRBV27; abundance: NA; CDR3nt: TGTGCCAGCAGTTTACGTCCTGGACTGAACAGGGGGCCAGTCGAGCAGTACTTC; CDR3aa: CASSLRPGLNRGPVEQYF
j_gene: TRBJ2-5; d_gene: NA; v_gene: TRBV6-1; abundance: NA; CDR3nt: TGTGCCAGCTCACAGGGGACTTTGGAGACCCAGTACTTC; CDR3aa: CASSQGTLETQYF
j_gene: TRBJ1-2; d_gene: NA; v_gene: TRBV28; abundance: once; CDR3nt: TGTGCCAGCAGTACGGGTAGGGCAGGGGATGGCTACACCTTC; CDR3aa: CASSTGRAGDGYTF